This section outlines one T cell receptor (beta chain) sequence together with its context. The data are from a study of CD8 T cells in Susac syndrome. A quantity of 0.5 to 1 ug RNA underwent reverse transcription using random hexamers. TCRdb fed the immunoSEQ multiplex PCR reads into MiXCR, producing one record per CDR3 protein. The sample carries approximately 180,000 distinct CDR3 sequences, approximately 94% recorded once. The CDR3 runs to 14 residues. The germline V gene encodes CDR1 GTSNPN and CDR2 SVGIG (reference sequence). V shed 0 bases and J 7 bases; nucleotides not matched to a gene: 5. This chain joins TRBV30 and TRBJ1-1; 10 bases align to TRBD1. This receptor was identified in a human donor with multiple sclerosis. Sequenced material: CD4+ T cells from PBMCs. CDR3: CAWSVTGGAGEAFF. In DNA, the CDR3 is TGTGCCTGGAGTGTGACAGGGGGCGCAGGTGAAGCTTTCTTT.